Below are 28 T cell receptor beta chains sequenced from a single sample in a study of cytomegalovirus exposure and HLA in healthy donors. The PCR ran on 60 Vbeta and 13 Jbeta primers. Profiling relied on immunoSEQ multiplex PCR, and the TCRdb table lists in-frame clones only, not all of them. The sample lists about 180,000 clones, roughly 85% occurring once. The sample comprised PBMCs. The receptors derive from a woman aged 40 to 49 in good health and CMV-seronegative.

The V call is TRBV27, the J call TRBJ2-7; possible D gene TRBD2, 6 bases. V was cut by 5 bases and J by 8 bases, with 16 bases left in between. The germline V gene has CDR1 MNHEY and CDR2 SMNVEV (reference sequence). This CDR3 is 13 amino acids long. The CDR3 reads CASSRRDLFQQYF. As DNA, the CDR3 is TGTGCCAGCAGTCGGAGGGATCTTTTTCAGCAGTACTTC.

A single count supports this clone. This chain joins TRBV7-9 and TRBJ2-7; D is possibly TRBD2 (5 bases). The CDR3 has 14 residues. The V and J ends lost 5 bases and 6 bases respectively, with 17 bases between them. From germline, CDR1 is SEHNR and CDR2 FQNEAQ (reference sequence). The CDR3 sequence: CASSLGGSRGEQYF. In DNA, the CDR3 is TGTGCCAGCAGCCTGGGCGGGTCTCGGGGCGAGCAGTACTTC.

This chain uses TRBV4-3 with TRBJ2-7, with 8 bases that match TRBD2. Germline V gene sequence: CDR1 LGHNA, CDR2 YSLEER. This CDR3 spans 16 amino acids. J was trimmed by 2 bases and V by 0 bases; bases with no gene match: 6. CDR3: CASSQDGGGSTYEQYF. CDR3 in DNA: TGCGCCAGCAGCCAAGATGGCGGGGGGTCTACCTACGAGCAGTACTTC.

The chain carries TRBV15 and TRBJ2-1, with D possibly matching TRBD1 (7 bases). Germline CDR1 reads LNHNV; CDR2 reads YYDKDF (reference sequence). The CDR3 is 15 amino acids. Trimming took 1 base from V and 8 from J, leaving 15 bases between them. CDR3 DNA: TGTGCCACCAGCAGAGCCAATGCCAGGGGGGATGAGCAGTTCTTC. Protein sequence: CATSRANARGDEQFF.

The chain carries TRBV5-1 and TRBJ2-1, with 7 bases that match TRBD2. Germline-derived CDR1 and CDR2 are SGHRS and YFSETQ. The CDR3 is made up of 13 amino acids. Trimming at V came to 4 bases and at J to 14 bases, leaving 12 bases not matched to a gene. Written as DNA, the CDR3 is TGCGCCAGCAGCCGGGAGCGGGACGCGTGGGAGTTCTTC. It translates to CASSRERDAWEFF.

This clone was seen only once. DNA for the CDR3: TGTGCCGCCTACAGGGGGACTGAAGCTTTCTTT. It encodes CAAYRGTEAFF. The chain has TRBV30 and TRBJ1-1, with TRBD1 identical over 8 bases. After removal of 8 bases from V and 5 bases from J, the junction contained 4 bases not matched to a gene. The germline V gene has CDR1 GTSNPN and CDR2 SVGIG (reference sequence). The CDR3 has 11 amino acids. Complete variable domain (other parts from reference TRBV30 and TRBJ1-1): SQTIHQWPATLVQPVGSPLSLECTVEGTSNPNLYWYRQAAGRGLQLLFYSVGIGQISSEVPQNLSASRPQDRQFILSSKKLLLSDSGFYLCAAYRGTEAFFGQGTRLTVV.

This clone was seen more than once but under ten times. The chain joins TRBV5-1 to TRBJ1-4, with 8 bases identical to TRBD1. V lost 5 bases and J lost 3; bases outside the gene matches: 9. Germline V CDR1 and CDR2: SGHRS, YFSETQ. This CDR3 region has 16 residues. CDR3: CASSPLQGAANEKLFF. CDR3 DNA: TGCGCCAGCAGTCCCCTTCAGGGGGCGGCTAATGAAAAACTGTTTTTT.

Written as DNA, the CDR3 is TGTGCCAGCAGGCGGATCGGAGGTCGGGCTTTCTTT. Protein: CASRRIGGRAFF. The chain joins TRBV6-5 to TRBJ1-1, with no clear D. V lost 6 bases to trimming and J lost 11 bases, with 16 bases between them. Germline-derived CDR1 and CDR2 are MNHEY and SVGAGI. This CDR3 is built from 12 residues.

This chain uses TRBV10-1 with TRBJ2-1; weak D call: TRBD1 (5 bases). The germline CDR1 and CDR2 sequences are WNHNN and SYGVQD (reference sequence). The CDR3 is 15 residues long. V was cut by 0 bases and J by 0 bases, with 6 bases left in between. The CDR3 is CASSESRGSYNEQFF. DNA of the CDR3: TGCGCCAGCAGTGAGTCTAGGGGCTCCTACAATGAGCAGTTCTTC.

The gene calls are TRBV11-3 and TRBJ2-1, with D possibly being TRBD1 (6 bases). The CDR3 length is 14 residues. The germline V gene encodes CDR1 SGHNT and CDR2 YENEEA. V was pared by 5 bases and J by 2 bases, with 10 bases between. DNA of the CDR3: TGTGCCAGCAGCCCTAGGACAGCCTACAATGAGCAGTTCTTC. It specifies CASSPRTAYNEQFF.

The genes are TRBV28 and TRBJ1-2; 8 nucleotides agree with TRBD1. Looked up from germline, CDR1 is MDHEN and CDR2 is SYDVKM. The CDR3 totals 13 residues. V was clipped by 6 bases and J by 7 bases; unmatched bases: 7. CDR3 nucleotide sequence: TGTGCCAGCAGGCCAGGGGGCCCTTCTGGCTACACCTTC. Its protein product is CASRPGGPSGYTF.

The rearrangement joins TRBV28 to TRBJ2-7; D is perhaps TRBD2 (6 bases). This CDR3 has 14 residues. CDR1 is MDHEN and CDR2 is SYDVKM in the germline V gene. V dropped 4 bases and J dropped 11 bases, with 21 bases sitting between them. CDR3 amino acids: CASSWVAGSGTEYF. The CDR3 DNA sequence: TGTGCCAGCAGTTGGGTAGCCGGTAGCGGTACGGAGTACTTC.

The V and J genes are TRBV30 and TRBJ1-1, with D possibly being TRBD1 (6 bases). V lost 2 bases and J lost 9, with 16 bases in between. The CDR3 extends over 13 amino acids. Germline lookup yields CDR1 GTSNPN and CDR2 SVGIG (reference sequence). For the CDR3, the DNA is TGTGCCTGGAGTCCCCGCCGGGGGGCCCAAGCTTTCTTT. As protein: CAWSPRRGAQAFF.

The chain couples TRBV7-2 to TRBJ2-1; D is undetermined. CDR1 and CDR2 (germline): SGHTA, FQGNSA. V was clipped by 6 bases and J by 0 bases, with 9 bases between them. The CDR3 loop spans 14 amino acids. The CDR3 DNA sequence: TGTGCCAGCAGACCTAGACCCTCCTACAATGAGCAGTTCTTC. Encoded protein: CASRPRPSYNEQFF.

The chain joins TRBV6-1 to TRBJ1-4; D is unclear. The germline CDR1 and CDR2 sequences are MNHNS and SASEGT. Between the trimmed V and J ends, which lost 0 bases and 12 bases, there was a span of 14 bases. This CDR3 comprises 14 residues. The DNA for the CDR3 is TGTGCCAGCAGTGAAGCGCCGACGGCGGTGGAACTGTTTTTT. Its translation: CASSEAPTAVELFF.

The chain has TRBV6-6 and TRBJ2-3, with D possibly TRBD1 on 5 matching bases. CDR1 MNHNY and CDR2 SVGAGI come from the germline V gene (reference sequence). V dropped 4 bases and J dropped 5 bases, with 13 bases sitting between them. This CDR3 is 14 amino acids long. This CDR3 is CASSSSGMGDTQYF. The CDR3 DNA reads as TGTGCCAGCAGTTCTTCAGGGATGGGAGATACGCAGTATTTT.

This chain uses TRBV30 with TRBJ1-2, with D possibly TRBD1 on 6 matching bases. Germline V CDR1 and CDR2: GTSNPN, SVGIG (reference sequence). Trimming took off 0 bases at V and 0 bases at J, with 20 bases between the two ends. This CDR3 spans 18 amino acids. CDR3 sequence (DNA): TGTGCCTGGAGTGTACCCGAGGCAACAGGGTTTGCTAACTATGGCTACACCTTC. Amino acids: CAWSVPEATGFANYGYTF.

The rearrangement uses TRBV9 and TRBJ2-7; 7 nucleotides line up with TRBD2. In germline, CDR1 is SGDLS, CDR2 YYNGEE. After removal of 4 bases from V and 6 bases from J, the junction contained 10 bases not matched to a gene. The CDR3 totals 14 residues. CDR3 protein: CASSTQSGDGEQYF. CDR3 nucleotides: TGTGCCAGCAGCACCCAAAGCGGGGACGGCGAGCAGTACTTC.

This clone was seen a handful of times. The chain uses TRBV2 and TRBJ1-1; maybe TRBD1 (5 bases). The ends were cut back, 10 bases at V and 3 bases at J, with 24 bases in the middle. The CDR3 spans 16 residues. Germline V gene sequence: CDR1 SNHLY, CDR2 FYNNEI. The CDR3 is CATPPPVQGWDTEAFF. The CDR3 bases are TGTGCCACCCCGCCCCCCGTTCAGGGTTGGGACACTGAAGCTTTCTTT.

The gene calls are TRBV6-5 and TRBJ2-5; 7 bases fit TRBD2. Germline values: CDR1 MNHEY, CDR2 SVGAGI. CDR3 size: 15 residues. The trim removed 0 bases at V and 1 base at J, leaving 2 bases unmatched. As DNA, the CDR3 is TGTGCCAGCAGTTACTCGAGCGGGGCCCAAGAGACCCAGTACTTC. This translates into CASSYSSGAQETQYF.

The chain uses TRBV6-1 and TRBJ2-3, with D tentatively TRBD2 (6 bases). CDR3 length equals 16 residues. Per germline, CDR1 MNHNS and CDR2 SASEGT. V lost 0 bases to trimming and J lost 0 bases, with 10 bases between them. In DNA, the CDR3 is TGTGCCAGCAGTGAAGCGCTAGCGCTCAGCACAGATACGCAGTATTTT. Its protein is CASSEALALSTDTQYF.

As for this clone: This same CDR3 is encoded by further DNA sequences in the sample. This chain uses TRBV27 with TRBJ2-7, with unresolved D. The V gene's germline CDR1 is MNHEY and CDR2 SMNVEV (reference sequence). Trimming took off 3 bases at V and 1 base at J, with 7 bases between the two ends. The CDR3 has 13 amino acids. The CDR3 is CASSLAGSYEQYF. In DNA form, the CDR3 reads TGTGCCAGCAGTTTGGCCGGGTCCTACGAGCAGTACTTC.

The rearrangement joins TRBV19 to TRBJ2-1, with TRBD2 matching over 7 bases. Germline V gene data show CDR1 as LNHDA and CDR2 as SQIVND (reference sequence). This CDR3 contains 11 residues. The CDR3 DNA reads TGTGGGACTAGAGTCTACAATGAGCAGTTCTTC. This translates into CGTRVYNEQFF.

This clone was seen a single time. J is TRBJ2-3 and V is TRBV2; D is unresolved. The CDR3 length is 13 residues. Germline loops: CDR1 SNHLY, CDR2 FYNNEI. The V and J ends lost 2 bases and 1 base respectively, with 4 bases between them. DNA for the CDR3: TGTGCCAGCAGTGAACGGGGCACAGATACGCAGTATTTT. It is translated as CASSERGTDTQYF.

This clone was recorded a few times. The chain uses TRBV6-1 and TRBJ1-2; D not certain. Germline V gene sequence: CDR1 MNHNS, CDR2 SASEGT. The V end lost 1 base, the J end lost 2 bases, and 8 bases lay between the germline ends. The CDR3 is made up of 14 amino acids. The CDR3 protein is CASSEGVVNYGYTF. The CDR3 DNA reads TGTGCCAGCAGTGAAGGAGTAGTGAACTATGGCTACACCTTC.

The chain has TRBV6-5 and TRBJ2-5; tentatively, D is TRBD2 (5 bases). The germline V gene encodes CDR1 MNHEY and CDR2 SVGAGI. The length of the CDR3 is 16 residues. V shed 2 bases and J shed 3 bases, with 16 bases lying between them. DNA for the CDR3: TGTGCCAGCAGTTACGTCGTGGCCAGAGCGGAAGAGACCCAGTACTTC. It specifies CASSYVVARAEETQYF.

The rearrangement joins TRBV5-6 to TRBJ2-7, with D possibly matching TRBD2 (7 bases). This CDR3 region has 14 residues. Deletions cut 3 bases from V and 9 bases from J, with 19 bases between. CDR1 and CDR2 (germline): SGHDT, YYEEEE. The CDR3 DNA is TGTGCCAGCAGCTGGGGGGGTCGGGGGGCCGTGCAGTACTTC. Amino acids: CASSWGGRGAVQYF. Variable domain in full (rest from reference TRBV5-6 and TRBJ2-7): DAGVTQSPTHLIKTRGQQVTLRCSPKSGHDTVSWYQQALGQGPQFIFQYYEEEERQRGNFPDRFSGHQFPNYSSELNVNALLLGDSALYLCASSWGGRGAVQYFGPGTRLTVT.

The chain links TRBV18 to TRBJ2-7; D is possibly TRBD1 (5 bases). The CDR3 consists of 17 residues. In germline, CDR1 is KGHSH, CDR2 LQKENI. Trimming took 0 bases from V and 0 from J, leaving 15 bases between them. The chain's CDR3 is CASSPPVGSGPSYEQYF. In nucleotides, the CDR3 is TGTGCCAGCTCACCACCGGTAGGGTCAGGGCCCTCCTACGAGCAGTACTTC.